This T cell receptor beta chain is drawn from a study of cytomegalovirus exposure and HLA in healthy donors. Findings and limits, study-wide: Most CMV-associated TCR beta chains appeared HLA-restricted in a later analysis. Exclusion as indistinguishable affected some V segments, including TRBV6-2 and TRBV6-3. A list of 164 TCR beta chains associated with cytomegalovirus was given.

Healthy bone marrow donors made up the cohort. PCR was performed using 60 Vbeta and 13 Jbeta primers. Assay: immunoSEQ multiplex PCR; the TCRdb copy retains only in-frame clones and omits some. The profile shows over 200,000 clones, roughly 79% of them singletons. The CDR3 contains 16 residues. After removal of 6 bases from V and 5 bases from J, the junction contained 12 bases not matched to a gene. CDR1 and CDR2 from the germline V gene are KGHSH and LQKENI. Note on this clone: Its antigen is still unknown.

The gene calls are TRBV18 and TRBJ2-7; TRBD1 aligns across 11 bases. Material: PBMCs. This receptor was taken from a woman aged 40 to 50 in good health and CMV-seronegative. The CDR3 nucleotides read TGTGCCAGCTCCCCCACCGGACAGGGGGCACGGGACGAGCAGTACTTC. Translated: CASSPTGQGARDEQYF.